What follows is one TCR beta chain and its context. Antigen unknown. This specimen belongs to a study of cytomegalovirus exposure and HLA in healthy donors. Broader study findings: The study designated fewer than 200 TCR beta chains cytomegalovirus-associated. Roughly uniform depth of sequencing across donors was assumed in presence/absence analyses.

Healthy bone marrow donors made up the donor group. With 60 Vbeta and 13 Jbeta primers, the PCR was carried out. This table comes from immunoSEQ multiplex PCR, and its TCRdb copy is limited to in-frame clones, with some not included. The sample lists 120,000 to 150,000 clones, around 80% occurring once. The CDR3 covers 16 residues. V lost 4 bases and J lost 1, with 16 bases in between. The germline CDR1 and CDR2 sequences are MNHNS and SASEGT. The sequenced material came from PBMCs. The chain is built from TRBV6-1 and TRBJ1-1; a weak D match, TRBD1 (6 bases). This TCR was recovered from a female donor in good health and CMV-seronegative. The CDR3 bases are TGTGCCAGCAGTGGAGGGGGATTCCTACCGAACACTGAAGCTTTCTTT. Protein sequence: CASSGGGFLPNTEAFF.